Below, 23 T cell receptor beta chains from the same sample are listed, as sequenced in a study of cytomegalovirus exposure and HLA in healthy donors. In the PCR, 60 Vbeta and 13 Jbeta primers were used. The assay was immunoSEQ multiplex PCR, and TCRdb's table has in-frame clones only and misses some. The sample includes roughly 160,000 clones, roughly 83% of them seen just once. The specimen was PBMCs. These receptors originate from a boy between 2 and 10 years old in good health and CMV-seronegative.

The chain links TRBV4-3 to TRBJ1-2; D may be TRBD1 (5 bases). The CDR3 consists of 15 residues. Trimming removed 0 bases from V and 8 bases from J, with 16 bases in between. Germline V gives CDR1 LGHNA, CDR2 YSLEER. In nucleotides, the CDR3 is TGCGCCAGCAGCCAAGATCCCGGCGGGGGTTTGGGCTACACCTTC. Translated, it gives CASSQDPGGGLGYTF.

CDR3 loop: CASSFRGTGNQPQHF. The DNA for the CDR3 is TGTGCCAGCAGCTTCAGGGGGACAGGCAATCAGCCCCAGCATTTT. V usage is TRBV5-8 and J usage is TRBJ1-5; TRBD1 aligns across 7 bases. V was clipped by 2 bases and J by 2 bases; unmatched bases: 4. Per germline, CDR1 SGHTS and CDR2 YDEGEE. The CDR3 is 15 amino acids.

The genes are TRBV9 and TRBJ1-6; TRBD1 matches at 7 bases. Germline CDR1 SGDLS, CDR2 YYNGEE. The length of the CDR3 is 14 residues. The V and J ends lost 0 bases and 9 bases, in that order; junction bases with no gene match: 3. The CDR3 sequence is CASSVEGAGSPLHF. CDR3 DNA sequence: TGTGCCAGCAGCGTAGAGGGGGCAGGTTCACCCCTCCACTTT.

The rearrangement joins TRBV18 to TRBJ1-2, with no clear D. V was pared by 3 bases and J by 4 bases, with 15 bases between. The CDR3 runs to 15 residues. The germline CDR1 and CDR2 sequences are KGHSH and LQKENI. CDR3 nucleotides: TGTGCCAGCTCACCCGGGGTTCTCAGCGGCTATGGCTACACCTTC. Amino acids: CASSPGVLSGYGYTF.

This clone has a handful of counts. The chain joins TRBV5-1 to TRBJ1-5, with 7 nucleotides matching TRBD1. The germline V gene has CDR1 SGHRS and CDR2 YFSETQ. The CDR3 extends over 15 amino acids. V dropped 0 bases and J dropped 3; count of bases not matched to a gene: 3. CDR3 nucleotide sequence: TGCGCCAGCAGCTTGGGGGACAGAGACAATCAGCCCCAGCATTTT. It codes for CASSLGDRDNQPQHF.

This chain uses TRBV19 with TRBJ1-6; D ambiguous. From germline, CDR1 is LNHDA and CDR2 SQIVND (reference sequence). The CDR3 contains 14 residues. Trimming pared 5 bases from V and 7 bases from J, leaving 12 bases between. The CDR3, as DNA: TGTGCCAGTAGTCCGCCCCCAGGCAATTCACCCCTCCACTTT. Translated: CASSPPPGNSPLHF.

This clone was counted a single time. The rearrangement uses TRBV30 and TRBJ2-3; TRBD2 agrees at 7 bases. Germline V CDR1 and CDR2: GTSNPN, SVGIG (reference sequence). The CDR3 is made up of 13 amino acids. The V segment lost 3 bases and the J segment 2 bases; nucleotides outside the gene matches: 2. CDR3 sequence: CAWSAGVTDTQYF. The CDR3 bases are TGTGCCTGGAGCGCGGGGGTCACAGATACGCAGTATTTT. Complete variable domain (other parts from reference TRBV30 and TRBJ2-3): SQTIHQWPATLVQPVGSPLSLECTVEGTSNPNLYWYRQAAGRGLQLLFYSVGIGQISSEVPQNLSASRPQDRQFILSSKKLLLSDSGFYLCAWSAGVTDTQYFGPGTRLTVL.

This chain links TRBV30 with TRBJ1-1; D remains ambiguous. V was shortened by 5 bases and J by 12 bases, with 13 bases between the two germline ends. Germline V lookup: CDR1 GTSNPN, CDR2 SVGIG (reference sequence). The CDR3 sequence is 10 residues long. CDR3 nucleotides: TGTGCCTGGGACGGAGGATTCCCTTTCTTT. Amino acids: CAWDGGFPFF.

The chain joins TRBV29-1 to TRBJ1-2; the D is unclear. Per germline, CDR1 SQVTM and CDR2 ANQGSEA. CDR3 size: 12 residues. V was pared by 3 bases and J by 8 bases, with 13 bases between. The CDR3 nucleotides read TGCAGCGTTGATGCGGGTATAGTCGGCTACACCTTC. Amino acids: CSVDAGIVGYTF.

J is TRBJ2-1 and V is TRBV7-2; 8 nucleotides align to TRBD2. V was clipped by 4 bases and J by 6 bases; unmatched bases: 5. The CDR3 has 14 residues. CDR1 is SGHTA and CDR2 is FQGNSA in the germline V gene. The CDR3 DNA is TGTGCCAGCAGCTCTATAGCGGGGTCCAATGAGCAGTTCTTC. Its translation is CASSSIAGSNEQFF.

This rearrangement joins TRBV14 to TRBJ2-1; no clear D. The CDR3 spans 14 residues. V was cut by 4 bases and J by 6 bases, with 13 bases left in between. The germline gives CDR1 SGHDN, CDR2 FVKESK. The CDR3, as DNA: TGTGCCAGCAGCCCTCAATCCTCGGTCAATGAGCAGTTCTTC. It codes for CASSPQSSVNEQFF.

This clone was detected a few times. V usage is TRBV9 and J usage is TRBJ2-3, with 7 bases aligning to TRBD2. This CDR3 has 15 amino acids. Germline V gives CDR1 SGDLS, CDR2 YYNGEE. J lost 3 bases, V lost 0 bases, and 4 bases had no gene match. CDR3 amino acids: CASSVGGSRTDTQYF. CDR3 sequence (DNA): TGTGCCAGCAGCGTAGGCGGGAGTAGGACAGATACGCAGTATTTT.

The V call is TRBV25-1, the J call TRBJ2-1; tentative D call: TRBD2 (7 bases). Trimming took off 1 base at V and 5 bases at J, with 15 bases between the two ends. Germline assignment: CDR1 MGHDK and CDR2 SYGVNS. The CDR3 consists of 16 residues. CDR3 sequence reads: CASSESEGGPHNEQFF. CDR3 coding DNA: TGTGCCAGCAGTGAATCGGAGGGGGGGCCCCACAATGAGCAGTTCTTC.

The chain recombines TRBV6-1 with TRBJ2-5; D is undetermined. Trimming cost V 3 bases and J 4 bases, with 3 bases left between them. CDR3 length: 11 residues. Germline V gene lookup returns CDR1 MNHNS and CDR2 SASEGT. For the CDR3, the DNA is TGTGCCAGCAGTGAGCGAGAGACCCAGTACTTC. Its protein is CASSERETQYF.

J is TRBJ1-2 and V is TRBV5-8; D is perhaps TRBD1 (5 bases). Trimming left V 5 bases short and J 6 bases short, with 11 bases between. The CDR3 sequence is 12 residues long. Germline V lookup: CDR1 SGHTS, CDR2 YDEGEE. DNA of the CDR3: TGTGCCAGCAGTTGGGGCTTACATGGCTACACCTTC. This sequence encodes CASSWGLHGYTF.

The chain combines TRBV6-6 with TRBJ2-3; 8 positions agree with TRBD2. This CDR3 is built from 16 residues. Germline assignment: CDR1 MNHNY and CDR2 SVGAGI (reference sequence). The V gene end was trimmed by 6 bases and the J gene end by 6 bases; junction bases not matched to a gene: 14. The CDR3 protein is CASSHRAGERGDTQYF. As DNA, the CDR3 is TGTGCCAGCAGCCACCGAGCGGGAGAAAGGGGGGATACGCAGTATTTT.

The chain links TRBV9 to TRBJ2-5; D gene uncertain. Per the germline V gene, CDR1 is SGDLS and CDR2 is YYNGEE. V shed 3 bases and J shed 5 bases, with 14 bases lying between them. CDR3 length: 14 residues. For the CDR3, the DNA is TGTGCCAGCAGCGGAAATGAGGTTGGGGAGACCCAGTACTTC. Protein sequence: CASSGNEVGETQYF.

The chain is built from TRBV7-9 and TRBJ1-1, with TRBD1 identical over 8 bases. With V trimmed by 3 bases and J by 11 bases, 5 bases remained unmatched. The V gene's germline CDR1 is SEHNR and CDR2 FQNEAQ (reference sequence). The CDR3 covers 12 residues. Written as DNA, the CDR3 is TGTGCCAGCAGCTTGACAGGGGTTGAGGCTTTCTTT. Translation: CASSLTGVEAFF. The complete variable domain, with remaining parts taken from reference TRBV7-9 and TRBJ1-1, reads DTGVSQNPRHKITKRGQNVTFRCDPISEHNRLYWYRQTLGQGPEFLTYFQNEAQLEKSRLLSDRFSAERPKGSFSTLEIQRTEQGDSAMYLCASSLTGVEAFFGQGTRLTVV.

The rearrangement uses TRBV29-1 and TRBJ2-1; 8 positions match TRBD1. The V gene end was trimmed by 0 bases and the J gene end by 8 bases; junction bases not matched to a gene: 9. This CDR3 comprises 15 residues. From germline, CDR1 is SQVTM and CDR2 ANQGSEA. The CDR3 sequence: CSVEDGEDRVDEQFF. CDR3 nucleotides: TGCAGCGTTGAAGATGGGGAGGACAGGGTAGATGAGCAGTTCTTC.

This chain joins TRBV29-1 and TRBJ2-5; no reliable D call. Germline CDR1 and CDR2: SQVTM and ANQGSEA. The CDR3 sequence is 10 residues long. CDR3 amino acids: CSGWAETQYF. CDR3 nucleotides: TGCAGTGGTTGGGCTGAGACCCAGTACTTC.

The chain links TRBV5-1 to TRBJ1-3; weak D call: TRBD1 (6 bases). CDR3 size: 16 residues. Germline V gene sequence: CDR1 SGHRS, CDR2 YFSETQ. V was shortened by 4 bases and J by 2 bases, with 16 bases between the two germline ends. The CDR3 protein is CASSLGAVVPGNTIYF. CDR3 nucleotides: TGCGCCAGCAGCCTGGGGGCCGTGGTACCTGGAAACACCATATATTTT.

The J gene is TRBJ2-5, the V gene TRBV6-5; no reliable D call. Germline CDR1 MNHEY, CDR2 SVGAGI. Trimming stripped 2 bases from V and 0 bases from J, with 4 bases between. CDR3 size: 13 residues. CDR3 protein: CASSYGHQETQYF. The CDR3 nucleotides are TGTGCCAGCAGTTACGGGCACCAAGAGACCCAGTACTTC.

This clone showed up just once. The genes are TRBV7-2 and TRBJ1-1, with 7 positions matching TRBD1. The trim removed 4 bases at V and 7 bases at J, leaving 15 bases unmatched. Germline CDR1 reads SGHTA; CDR2 reads FQGNSA. There are 16 residues in the CDR3. The CDR3 is CASSSRDRDGTCEAFF. CDR3 in DNA: TGTGCCAGCAGCTCCCGGGACAGAGATGGTACTTGTGAAGCTTTCTTT.